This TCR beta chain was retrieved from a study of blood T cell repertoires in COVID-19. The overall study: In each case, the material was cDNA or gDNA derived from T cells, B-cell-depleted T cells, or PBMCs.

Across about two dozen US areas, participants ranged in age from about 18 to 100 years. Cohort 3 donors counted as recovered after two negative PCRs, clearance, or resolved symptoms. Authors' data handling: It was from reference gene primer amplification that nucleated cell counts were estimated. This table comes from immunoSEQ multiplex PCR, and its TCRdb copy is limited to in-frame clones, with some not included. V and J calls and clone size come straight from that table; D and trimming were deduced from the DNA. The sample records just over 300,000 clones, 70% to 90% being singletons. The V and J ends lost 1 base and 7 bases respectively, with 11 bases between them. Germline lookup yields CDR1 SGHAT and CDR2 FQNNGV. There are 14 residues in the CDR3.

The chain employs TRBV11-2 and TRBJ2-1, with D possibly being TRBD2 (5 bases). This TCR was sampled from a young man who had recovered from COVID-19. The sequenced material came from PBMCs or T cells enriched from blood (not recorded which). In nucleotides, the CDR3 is TGTGCCAGCAGCTTAGCTCCCAGAGGGAATGAGCAGTTCTTC. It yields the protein CASSLAPRGNEQFF.